This T cell receptor (beta chain) was profiled in a study of T cell responses to AZD1222 COVID-19 vaccine. For the study at large: Pooled samples include second doses given at about 4 or 12 weeks.

The method was immunoSEQ multiplex PCR; TCRdb's version includes in-frame clones alone and lacks a portion of them. This sample has 160,000 or so clones, with more than 80% found just once. With respect to this clone: Its antigen is not identified.

Trimming at V came to 9 bases and at J to 3 bases, leaving 12 bases not matched to a gene. This CDR3 comprises 15 residues. CDR1 and CDR2 (germline): SEHNR, FQNEAQ (reference sequence). Study conclusions and caveats: Distributed over spike, vaccine-associated CD4 TCRs predominated at 160-218 and 743-854. Mostly white British, mostly female donors; authors suggested clonal diversity may be underestimated. Recipients of two AZD1222 doses showed rising Spike-specific TCR breadth and depth.

This TCR derives from an adult in good health. The chain couples TRBV7-9 to TRBJ1-2, with TRBD1 matching 8 bases. This specimen was peripheral blood, taken on day 0 of AZD1222 vaccination. Here the CDR3 reads CASGGPGQGDYGYTF. The CDR3 nucleotides read TGTGCCAGTGGAGGGCCCGGACAGGGCGACTATGGCTACACCTTC.